The 27 T cell receptor beta chains in this list originate from one sample, sequenced in a study of human thymus T cells. Thymus was obtained from resections taken during corrective heart surgery. Repertoires were generated with immunoSEQ multiplex PCR, while TCRdb's copy carries only in-frame clones and drops some. Altogether some 130,000 clones are present, 90% to 95% being singletons, with the ten largest covering roughly 0.024%. Input material: thymus tissue. The receptors come from a boy in the first two years of life with a congenital heart defect but otherwise immunologically healthy.

The chain employs TRBV4-1 and TRBJ2-2; D perhaps matches TRBD2 (5 bases). Trimming pared 1 base from V and 2 bases from J, leaving 5 bases between. This CDR3 spans 14 amino acids. Looked up from germline, CDR1 is MGHRA and CDR2 is YSYEKL. In DNA, the CDR3 is TGCGCCAGCAGCCAAGGACTAAACACCGGGGAGCTGTTTTTT. Translated: CASSQGLNTGELFF.

The chain has TRBV4-1 and TRBJ1-5; 8 bases align to TRBD1. CDR1 and CDR2 from the germline V gene are MGHRA and YSYEKL. The CDR3 has 17 residues. J was trimmed by 0 bases and V by 5 bases; bases with no gene match: 9. As DNA, the CDR3 is TGCGCCAGCAGCTCCCGGGACAGGAAGTATAGCAATCAGCCCCAGCATTTT. Protein: CASSSRDRKYSNQPQHF.

The V call is TRBV4-3, the J call TRBJ2-5, with D perhaps TRBD1 (5 bases). The CDR3 sequence is 16 residues long. CDR1 is LGHNA and CDR2 is YSLEER in the germline V gene. Trimming left V 1 base short and J 0 bases short, with 12 bases between. CDR3 region: CASSQARQTYQETQYF. The CDR3 nucleotides read TGCGCCAGCAGCCAAGCCCGACAGACGTACCAAGAGACCCAGTACTTC.

CDR3 residues: CASSFRLAGLDEQFF. Written as DNA, the CDR3 is TGTGCCAGCAGCTTTCGACTAGCGGGGCTGGATGAGCAGTTCTTC. This chain uses TRBV7-3 with TRBJ2-1; 11 bases line up with TRBD2. CDR3 length equals 15 residues. J lost 8 bases, V lost 3 bases, and 6 bases had no gene match. Germline lookup yields CDR1 SGHTA and CDR2 FQGTGA.

V is TRBV27 and J is TRBJ1-2; no firm D call. The CDR3 contains 15 residues. Trimming stripped 5 bases from V and 2 bases from J, with 15 bases between. Germline assignment: CDR1 MNHEY and CDR2 SMNVEV (reference sequence). This CDR3 reads CASSPAVAGNYGYTF. Written as DNA, the CDR3 is TGTGCCAGCAGTCCGGCAGTGGCGGGCAACTATGGCTACACCTTC.

This chain links TRBV19 with TRBJ1-5, with D unclear. Trimming removed 0 bases from V and 4 bases from J, with 16 bases in between. The germline V gene has CDR1 LNHDA and CDR2 SQIVND (reference sequence). The CDR3 has 17 residues. The CDR3 nucleotides are TGTGCCAGTAGTATAGAATCACCCCCCCCCGCGAATCAGCCCCAGCATTTT. This gives the protein CASSIESPPPANQPQHF.

The chain couples TRBV28 to TRBJ1-2, with 8 positions matching TRBD1. Germline CDR1 reads MDHEN; CDR2 reads SYDVKM. The CDR3 runs 12 residues. Trimming removed 5 bases from V and 6 bases from J; junction bases left unmatched: 2. CDR3 region: CASSATGDGYTF. Here the CDR3 DNA reads TGTGCCAGCAGTGCGACAGGGGATGGCTACACCTTC.

Remarks on this clone: The missing conserved phenylalanine or tryptophan at the end of this CDR3 makes a read error likely. It is unclear where the CDR3 begins or ends on the DNA, so no DNA is shown, and the CDR3 is as TCRdb lists it. This sequence joins TRBV29-1 and TRBJ2-3; whether TRBD1, the table's D call, matches the DNA was not checked. Germline CDR1 SQVTM, CDR2 ANQGSEA. The CDR3 is 11 residues long, counting both termini. The CDR3: CSVRTGQGESL.

This clone was picked up one time. The chain is built from TRBV9 and TRBJ2-3, with TRBD2 as a possible D gene (6 bases). Trimming took 4 bases from V and 0 from J, leaving 15 bases between them. Germline CDR1 is SGDLS and CDR2 is YYNGEE. The CDR3 is 16 amino acids. The CDR3 DNA follows: TGTGCCAGCAGCCTGCTTTCGCGGGGCAGCACAGATACGCAGTATTTT. It yields the protein CASSLLSRGSTDTQYF.

This sequence joins TRBV28 and TRBJ2-7; 7 nucleotides agree with TRBD1. Germline V CDR1 and CDR2: MDHEN, SYDVKM. The V segment lost 6 bases and the J segment 6 bases; nucleotides outside the gene matches: 11. The CDR3 has 14 residues. CDR3 in amino acids: CASSFTDRDPEQYF. CDR3 nucleotides: TGTGCCAGCAGCTTCACCGACAGGGATCCCGAGCAGTACTTC.

This chain links TRBV28 with TRBJ2-1, with 10 nucleotides matching TRBD2. The trim removed 3 bases at V and 5 bases at J, leaving 4 bases unmatched. Germline lookup yields CDR1 MDHEN and CDR2 SYDVKM. The CDR3 is 15 amino acids. CDR3 in DNA: TGTGCCAGCAGTTTTAGCGGGGGGCCTAACAATGAGCAGTTCTTC. It codes for CASSFSGGPNNEQFF.

The chain links TRBV4-2 to TRBJ2-1, with 8 bases lining up with TRBD1. The trim removed 0 bases at V and 9 bases at J, leaving 13 bases unmatched. Germline-derived CDR1 and CDR2 are LGHNA and YNFKEQ. This CDR3 is built from 17 residues. The DNA of the CDR3 is TGTGCCAGCAGCCAAGAGGGGGATGACAGGGGATGGAGTGAGCAGTTCTTC. This sequence encodes CASSQEGDDRGWSEQFF.

The chain employs TRBV4-1 and TRBJ1-6; 10 bases match TRBD1. The J segment lost 7 bases and the V segment lost 1 base, leaving 1 base of the junction unmatched. CDR3 length: 15 residues. Germline V gene data show CDR1 as MGHRA and CDR2 as YSYEKL. CDR3 sequence reads: CASSQGGQGNSPLHF. CDR3 coding DNA: TGCGCCAGCAGCCAAGGGGGACAGGGGAATTCACCCCTCCACTTT.

The chain uses TRBV7-9 and TRBJ1-2; 10 nucleotides line up with TRBD1. V was clipped by 5 bases and J by 4 bases; unmatched bases: 10. CDR1 and CDR2 (germline): SEHNR, FQNEAQ (reference sequence). CDR3 length equals 16 residues. Here the CDR3 reads CASSPIRDRGSYGYTF. The CDR3 DNA is TGTGCCAGCAGCCCTATAAGGGACAGGGGATCCTATGGCTACACCTTC.

This chain uses TRBV11-2 with TRBJ2-7, with TRBD1 matching 9 bases. Germline values: CDR1 SGHAT, CDR2 FQNNGV. CDR3 length: 14 residues. The trim removed 9 bases at V and 5 bases at J, leaving 11 bases unmatched. The CDR3 sequence: CASNRRTGAHEQYF. The CDR3 coding sequence is TGTGCCAGTAACAGGAGGACAGGGGCCCACGAGCAGTACTTC.

In this sample, this clone turned up a few times. V and J are TRBV6-6 and TRBJ1-6, with no clear D. Germline values: CDR1 MNHNY, CDR2 SVGAGI (reference sequence). Trimming pared 8 bases from V and 6 bases from J, leaving 11 bases between. The CDR3 consists of 13 residues. The CDR3 DNA follows: TGTGCCAGCTCCCGTCCGGGTAATTCACCCCTCCACTTT. Translation: CASSRPGNSPLHF.

The chain combines TRBV28 with TRBJ2-1, with D perhaps TRBD1 or TRBD2 (5 bases each). Trimming removed 6 bases at V and 4 bases at J, with 16 bases between. Per the germline V gene, CDR1 is MDHEN and CDR2 is SYDVKM. The CDR3 runs 15 residues. The CDR3 region is CASSILGPLYNEQFF. CDR3 DNA: TGTGCCAGCAGCATTTTGGGACCCCTATACAATGAGCAGTTCTTC.

The CDR3 region has the DNA TGTGCCATCGGGGTGTCACCCCCCGCCTCCTACGAGCAGTACTTC. Translated: CAIGVSPPASYEQYF. The genes are TRBV10-3 and TRBJ2-7; D unresolved. Deletions cut 8 bases from V and 0 bases from J, with 17 bases between. This CDR3 is 15 amino acids long. Germline V CDR1 and CDR2: ENHRY, SYGVKD.

The chain uses TRBV4-1 and TRBJ2-2; TRBD1 is a possible D gene (6 bases). The CDR3 extends over 17 amino acids. Looked up from germline, CDR1 is MGHRA and CDR2 is YSYEKL. The V and J ends lost 0 bases and 2 bases respectively, with 13 bases between them. CDR3 amino acids: CASSQEGRTVNTGELFF. CDR3 in DNA: TGCGCCAGCAGCCAAGAAGGAAGGACAGTTAACACCGGGGAGCTGTTTTTT.

The J gene is TRBJ2-1, the V gene TRBV21-1; the D segment call TRBD2 is taken from the table without a DNA check. TRBV21-1 is listed as a pseudogene. The CDR3 extends over 15 amino acids. The CDR3 loop is CASKGKRGRYNEQFF. CDR3 nucleotide sequence: TGTGCCAGCAAGGGAAAGCGGGGGCGGTACAATGAGCAGTTCTTC.

The chain couples TRBV28 to TRBJ1-2; D perhaps matches TRBD1 (5 bases). This CDR3 spans 13 amino acids. Trimming removed 7 bases at V and 8 bases at J, with 17 bases between. Germline V gene lookup returns CDR1 MDHEN and CDR2 SYDVKM. The CDR3 sequence: CASTYTAGKGYTF. CDR3 sequence (DNA): TGTGCCAGCACTTACACAGCAGGGAAAGGCTACACCTTC.

The chain links TRBV7-2 to TRBJ2-2, with a weak D call TRBD2 (5 bases). Trimming cost V 5 bases and J 7 bases, with 5 bases left between them. Per germline, CDR1 SGHTA and CDR2 FQGNSA. This CDR3 is 11 amino acids long. CDR3 coding DNA: TGTGCCAGCAGCAGCGGCGGGGAGCTGTTTTTT. Translation: CASSSGGELFF.

This chain joins TRBV5-6 and TRBJ2-7, with a possible D match to TRBD2 (7 bases). The germline V gene has CDR1 SGHDT and CDR2 YYEEEE. V lost 5 bases and J lost 0, with 18 bases in between. The CDR3 sequence is 16 residues long. In nucleotides, the CDR3 is TGTGCCAGCAGGGGCTCGGGGGGCGTGAGCTCCTACGAGCAGTACTTC. Translation gives CASRGSGGVSSYEQYF.

J is TRBJ1-3 and V is TRBV4-1; no definite D call. Germline V gene data show CDR1 as MGHRA and CDR2 as YSYEKL. V shed 0 bases and J shed 0 bases, with 12 bases lying between them. The CDR3 length is 17 residues. In DNA form, the CDR3 reads TGCGCCAGCAGCCAAGATGGCTCCGGACCCTCTGGAAACACCATATATTTT. Residues: CASSQDGSGPSGNTIYF.

The chain is built from TRBV6-4 and TRBJ1-5; 8 bases line up with TRBD1. This CDR3 contains 16 residues. Germline CDR1 and CDR2: MRHNA and SNTAGT. V was pared by 0 bases and J by 1 base, with 2 bases of the junction left unmatched. CDR3 bases: TGTGCCAGCAGTGACTCGACAGGGGAGAGCAATCAGCCCCAGCATTTT. It yields the protein CASSDSTGESNQPQHF.

The count of this clone is one. V usage is TRBV5-1 and J usage is TRBJ2-7; 9 bases fit TRBD2. The CDR3 is made up of 15 amino acids. V gave up 4 bases and J gave up 2 bases; unmatched junction bases: 7. Looked up from germline, CDR1 is SGHRS and CDR2 is YFSETQ. CDR3 amino acids: CASSLPGTSPYEQYF. In DNA form, the CDR3 reads TGCGCCAGCAGCCTCCCGGGGACTAGCCCCTACGAGCAGTACTTC.

V usage is TRBV30 and J usage is TRBJ1-3; D remains unclear. Germline CDR1 reads GTSNPN; CDR2 reads SVGIG (reference sequence). The CDR3 extends over 14 amino acids. The V and J ends lost 3 bases and 0 bases respectively, with 9 bases between them. In nucleotides, the CDR3 is TGTGCCTGGAGGCCCGGGATCTCTGGAAACACCATATATTTT. It codes for CAWRPGISGNTIYF.